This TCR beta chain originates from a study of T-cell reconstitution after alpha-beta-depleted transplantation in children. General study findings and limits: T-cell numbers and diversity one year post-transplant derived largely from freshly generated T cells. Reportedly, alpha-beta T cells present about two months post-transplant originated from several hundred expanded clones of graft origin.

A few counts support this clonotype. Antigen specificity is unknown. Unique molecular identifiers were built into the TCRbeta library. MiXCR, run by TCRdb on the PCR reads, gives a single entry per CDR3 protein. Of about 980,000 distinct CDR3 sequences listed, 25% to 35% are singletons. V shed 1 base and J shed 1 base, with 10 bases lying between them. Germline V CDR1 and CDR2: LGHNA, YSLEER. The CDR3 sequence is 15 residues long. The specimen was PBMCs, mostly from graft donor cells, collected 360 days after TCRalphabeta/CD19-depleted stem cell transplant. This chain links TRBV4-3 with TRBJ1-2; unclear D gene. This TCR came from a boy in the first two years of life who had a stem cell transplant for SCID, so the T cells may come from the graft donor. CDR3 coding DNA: TGCGCCAGCAGCCAAGGGCTGTGGGTTAACTATGGCTACACCTTC. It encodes CASSQGLWVNYGYTF.